This TCR beta chain was sequenced in a study of T cell responses to AZD1222 COVID-19 vaccine (dated by TCRdb to about 2021). As for the study more broadly: AZD1222 recipients given second doses at about 4 weeks or at about 12 weeks were pooled, since spike-specific TCR depth and breadth were not found to differ between the two schedules. A total of just over 230 trial participants underwent TCR sequencing, of whom about 200 had received two doses of AZD1222 and about 25 had received two doses of the MenACWY control vaccine. Trial participants were enrolled into age subgroups of 18-55, 56-69 and 70-plus years, which contained 148, 28 and 57 TCR-sequenced participants, respectively. General study outcomes and caveats: Epitopes outside the regions mutated in the B.1.351 and B.1.1.7 variants were reportedly recognized by nearly half of the unique spike-specific TCRs. The 56-69-year group was small, and its depth increase did not reach significance, likely because of low power. Because no day 14 peak-response samples were available, repertoires were characterized only after the peak T cell response. After two AZD1222 doses, both the breadth and the depth of spike-specific TCRs were significantly higher than at day 0 and than in MenACWY recipients. Participants were mostly white British and included more females than males, and it was suggested by the authors that clonal diversity may have been underestimated. Conclusions about previously exposed vaccinees are limited, since just a handful of AZD1222 recipients were seropositive for SARS-CoV-2 at baseline. Vaccine-associated CD4 TCRs spanned the whole spike protein, with dominant responses in regions 160-218 and 743-854.

The time point label, read with the paper, signifies: baseline before first vaccination. Vaccinee samples came from UK trials COV001 and COV002, including a single-blind randomized controlled phase 2/3 trial of AZD1222 (ChAdOx1 nCoV-19) in healthy adults. For TCRbeta chain sequencing, PBMC samples were collected from trial participants at day 0 and at day 28 after the second dose. Note on this clone: No cognate antigen has been identified for it. No quality values exist for individual bases; no much larger clone is one base distant.

The CDR3 regions of human TCRbeta chains were analyzed by immunosequencing. The study's own analysis went as follows. Repertoire TCRs were checked for matches against a reference library of SARS-CoV-2-specific TCRs that had been generated using the MIRA antigen-specificity platform. Breadth was defined as the fraction of unique TCRs that were SARS-CoV-2-associated, and depth was defined as the fraction of total T cells that were SARS-CoV-2-associated. Using the MIRA data, each spike-specific TCR was assigned both to the spike region to which the TCR was reactive and to a CD4 or CD8 class. Log10-transformed breadth and depth values were compared by one-way ANOVA with Sidak's multiple comparisons tests. Here the immuneACCESS table is served through TCRdb, limited to in-frame sequences with V and J called. Missing clones are a known gap in these copies; in checked studies unresolved V genes cover under half, and the rest lacks a known reason. That table is the source of V, J and clone size, and D and trimming were worked out from the DNA. For this sample the table gives tens of thousands of clones, of which 60% to 80% were detected only once. Together, the top ten hold approximately 21% of the sample.

Inclusive of the bounding cysteine and phenylalanine, the CDR3 is 10 residues long. The entry retains the CDR3 DNA only, 30 bases that are in frame from base 1. A distance of 3 bases separates the germline ends of V and J, which lose 3 bases and 6 bases respectively. Reading the germline V gene (reference sequence) gives CDR1 MNHEY and CDR2 SMNVEV. The starting material was peripheral blood, obtained on day 0 of AZD1222 vaccination. The rearranged chain carries TRBV27 and TRBJ2-7; no D gene call is confident. The receptor was isolated from an adult in good health. This receptor carries the CDR3 CASSFPEQYF. The DNA sequence reads TGTGCCAGCAGTTTCCCCGAGCAGTACTTC.